Listed below are T cell receptor beta chains from one sample, sequenced in a study of shared clonotypes between healthy human individuals. TCRdb's copy holds only in-frame clones and misses some; the assay was immunoSEQ multiplex PCR. The sample lists about 2.3 million clones; more than 85% were seen once. Specimen: naive CD4+ T cells from PBMCs. The receptors shown here come from a man aged 18 to 30 in good health. Some clones in this sample may be carry-over from other donors' samples. The CDR3 runs from the conserved cysteine through the conserved F or W. Each record gives: J gene, V gene, D gene, clone size, CDR3 DNA, CDR3 protein. The D gene is left open where the match is weak. Clone size is stated in some rows and not others, as once, few, many or a class when expanded.

J: TRBJ2-3; V: TRBV7-3; D: .; size: .; DNA: TGTGCCAGCAGCGCCGTGGGGGATACGCAGTATTTT; CDR3: CASSAVGDTQYF
J: TRBJ2-2; V: TRBV2; D: .; size: .; DNA: TGTGCCAGCAGTGAAAAGTTAGGCAGGGGAACCGGGGAGCTGTTTTTT; CDR3: CASSEKLGRGTGELFF
J: TRBJ1-2; V: TRBV6-6; D: .; size: .; DNA: TGTGCCAGCAGTTTCGACCTTCTGGGGCTTGGCTACACCTTC; CDR3: CASSFDLLGLGYTF
J: TRBJ2-7; V: TRBV9; D: .; size: .; DNA: TGTGCCAGCAGCTCGACCCCGAGGGTCGACGAGCAGTACTTC; CDR3: CASSSTPRVDEQYF
J: TRBJ2-1; V: TRBV6-5; D: TRBD2; size: .; DNA: TGTGCCAGCACCCCTCCGCGGGGGAGCGTAAATGAGCAGTTCTTC; CDR3: CASTPPRGSVNEQFF
J: TRBJ1-5; V: TRBV27; D: .; size: .; DNA: TGTGCCAGCAGTTTTGGACGGGTCAATCAGCCCCAGCATTTT; CDR3: CASSFGRVNQPQHF
J: TRBJ2-5; V: TRBV5-1; D: TRBD2; size: .; DNA: TGCGCCAGCAGCCGGGGACTAGCCCAAGAGACCCAGTACTTC; CDR3: CASSRGLAQETQYF
J: TRBJ1-5; V: TRBV21-1; D: .; size: .; DNA: TGTGCCAGCAGCCGCCGGGCCAATCAGCCCCAGCATTTT; CDR3: CASSRRANQPQHF
J: TRBJ2-5; V: TRBV2; D: .; size: .; DNA: TGTGCCAGCAGTGGCCGGGCCCGTAAAGACCAAGAGACCCAGTACTTC; CDR3: CASSGRARKDQETQYF
J: TRBJ2-1; V: TRBV5-1; D: TRBD2; size: .; DNA: TGCGCCAGCAGCGCGGAGGGACTAGCCCTCCCAGATGAGCAGTTCTTC; CDR3: CASSAEGLALPDEQFF
J: TRBJ2-5; V: TRBV28; D: TRBD2; size: .; DNA: TGTGCCAGCACTCCCTTGGGACTAGCTCAAGAGACCCAGTACTTC; CDR3: CASTPLGLAQETQYF
J: TRBJ1-5; V: TRBV19; D: .; size: .; DNA: TGTGCCAGTAGTACCTGGGCCAATCAGCCCCAGCATTTT; CDR3: CASSTWANQPQHF
J: TRBJ1-5; V: TRBV28; D: TRBD1; size: .; DNA: TGTGCCAGCAGGCTGACAGGGGATAATCAGCCCCAGCATTTT; CDR3: CASRLTGDNQPQHF
J: TRBJ2-7; V: TRBV21-1; D: .; size: .; DNA: TGTGCCAGCAGCAAACTCTGTGGTTGGAAGGACTACGAGCAGTACTTC; CDR3: CASSKLCGWKDYEQYF
J: TRBJ2-1; V: TRBV7-9; D: TRBD2; size: .; DNA: TGTGCCAGCAGCATAATACTAGCGGGAGGGGACAATGAGCAGTTCTTC; CDR3: CASSIILAGGDNEQFF
J: TRBJ2-2; V: TRBV28; D: .; size: .; DNA: TGTGCCAGCGTAGGCTCGAACACCGGGGAGCTGTTTTTT; CDR3: CASVGSNTGELFF
J: TRBJ1-2; V: TRBV28; D: .; size: .; DNA: TGTGCCAGCAGCACCCGGGCGGCCGCTGGCTACACCTTC; CDR3: CASSTRAAAGYTF
J: TRBJ2-2; V: TRBV11-2; D: TRBD2; size: .; DNA: TGTGCCAGCAGCCGGACTAGGACAAACACCGGGGAGCTGTTTTTT; CDR3: CASSRTRTNTGELFF
J: TRBJ2-7; V: TRBV6-1; D: TRBD2; size: .; DNA: TGTGCCAGCAGGGGACTAGCGGGGGGGGGAGAGCAGTACTTC; CDR3: CASRGLAGGGEQYF
J: TRBJ2-7; V: TRBV6-5; D: .; size: .; DNA: TGTGCCAGCAGTTACTCGTTGGAGAGCTCCTACGAGCAGTACTTC; CDR3: CASSYSLESSYEQYF
J: TRBJ1-1; V: TRBV27; D: TRBD1; size: .; DNA: TGTGCCACCTCGACAGGGGCGAACACTGAAGCTTTCTTT; CDR3: CATSTGANTEAFF
J: TRBJ2-2; V: TRBV7-9; D: .; size: .; DNA: TGTGCCAGCAGCTTAGTCTGGGGTCGCACCGGGGAGCTGTTTTTT; CDR3: CASSLVWGRTGELFF
J: TRBJ2-5; V: TRBV21-1; D: .; size: .; DNA: TGTGCCAGCAGCCTAAGGACAGGGGCTGATCCGGAGACCCAGTACTTC; CDR3: CASSLRTGADPETQYF
J: TRBJ1-2; V: TRBV27; D: TRBD1; size: .; DNA: TGTGCCAGCAGATACGGGCGACAGGGAAGCGTCTATGGCTACACCTTC; CDR3: CASRYGRQGSVYGYTF
J: TRBJ1-4; V: TRBV28; D: TRBD1; size: few; DNA: TGTGCCAGCAGCTCCGGACAGGGTGTAAAACTGTTTTTT; CDR3: CASSSGQGVKLFF
J: TRBJ2-1; V: TRBV7-3; D: TRBD1; size: .; DNA: TGTGCCAGCAGCCTCGGGACAGGGGTATACAATGAGCAGTTCTTC; CDR3: CASSLGTGVYNEQFF
J: TRBJ2-7; V: TRBV5-4; D: TRBD2; size: .; DNA: TGTGCCAGCAGCTTGGGAAGCGGGAGGGCCTCCTACGAGCAGTACTTC; CDR3: CASSLGSGRASYEQYF
J: TRBJ1-3; V: TRBV2; D: .; size: .; DNA: TGTGCCAGCAGTTCAGGTCCGACAGGACCCTCTGGAAACACCATATATTTT; CDR3: CASSSGPTGPSGNTIYF
J: TRBJ2-5; V: TRBV19; D: TRBD1; size: .; DNA: TGTGCCAGTAGTGTCCTTCTACAGGGGGCGCAGGAGACCCAGTACTTC; CDR3: CASSVLLQGAQETQYF
J: TRBJ1-5; V: TRBV30; D: .; size: .; DNA: TGTGCCTGGCGGGTGGGACCTCGAGAGCCCCAGCATTTT; CDR3: CAWRVGPREPQHF
J: TRBJ1-4; V: TRBV7-2; D: TRBD1; size: .; DNA: TGTGCCAGCAGCCCCCGGACAGGGCTGATTGCGACTAATGAAAAACTGTTTTTT; CDR3: CASSPRTGLIATNEKLFF